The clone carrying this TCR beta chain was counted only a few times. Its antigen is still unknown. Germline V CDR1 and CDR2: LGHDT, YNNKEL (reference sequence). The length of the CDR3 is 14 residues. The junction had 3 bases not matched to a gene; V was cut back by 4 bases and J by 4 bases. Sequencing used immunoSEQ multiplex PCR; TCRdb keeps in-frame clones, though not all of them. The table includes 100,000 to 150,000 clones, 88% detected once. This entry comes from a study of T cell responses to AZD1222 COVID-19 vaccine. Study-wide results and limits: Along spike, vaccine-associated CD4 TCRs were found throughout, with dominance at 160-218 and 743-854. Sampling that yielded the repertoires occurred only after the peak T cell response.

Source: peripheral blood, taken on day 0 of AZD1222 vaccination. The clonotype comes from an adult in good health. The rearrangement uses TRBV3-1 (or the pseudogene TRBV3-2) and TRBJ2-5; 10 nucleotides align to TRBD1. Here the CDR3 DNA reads TGTGCCAGCAGCCCCCGGGACAGGGGAGAGACCCAGTACTTC. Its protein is CASSPRDRGETQYF.